One and the same sample provided the 28 T cell receptor beta chains below, sequenced in a study of blood T cells in healthy people across ages. Primed by a sample-barcoded 5' primer and a J-beta primer mix, a second PCR proceeded for 7 to 11 cycles. TCRdb re-analysed the 5' RACE reads in MiXCR, keeping a single row per CDR3 protein. The data hold approximately 730,000 distinct CDR3 sequences, with approximately 43% observed a single time. The specimen sequenced was blood. All receptors come from a woman in her sixties or seventies in good health.

The chain employs TRBV3-1 and TRBJ2-7, with unresolved D. The CDR3 contains 15 residues. The germline V gene encodes CDR1 LGHDT and CDR2 YNNKEL (reference sequence). V lost 3 bases and J lost 2, with 14 bases in between. This CDR3 reads CASSHGSQDAYEQYF. The CDR3 DNA sequence: TGTGCCAGCAGCCATGGGTCCCAAGACGCCTACGAGCAGTACTTC.

The chain combines TRBV5-1 with TRBJ1-1, with a possible D match to TRBD1 (6 bases). Germline CDR1 and CDR2: SGHRS and YFSETQ. This CDR3 spans 14 amino acids. V was cut by 4 bases and J by 1 base, with 11 bases left in between. Here the CDR3 reads CASSMRQENTEAFF. DNA of the CDR3: TGCGCCAGCAGCATGCGACAGGAGAACACTGAAGCTTTCTTT.

V gene TRBV12-3 or TRBV12-4 combines with J gene TRBJ1-2, with a tentative D call TRBD1 (6 bases). The CDR3 runs to 12 residues. Trimming left V 5 bases short and J 7 bases short, with 11 bases between. The CDR3: CASSMTGGGYTF. The DNA of the CDR3 is TGTGCCAGCAGTATGACAGGAGGTGGCTACACCTTC.

The chain couples TRBV20-1 to TRBJ1-1, with D unresolved. Germline V CDR1 and CDR2: DFQATT, SNEGSKA (reference sequence). Deletions cut 0 bases from V and 7 bases from J, with 9 bases between. The length of the CDR3 is 12 residues. This CDR3 reads CSARDGSVEAFF. CDR3 nucleotides: TGCAGTGCTAGAGATGGGTCAGTTGAAGCTTTCTTT.

The chain couples TRBV5-1 to TRBJ2-2; D is undetermined. Per the germline V gene, CDR1 is SGHRS and CDR2 is YFSETQ. CDR3 size: 16 residues. Trimming shortened V by 3 bases and J by 0 bases, and 12 bases separated the two germline ends. CDR3 nucleotides: TGCGCCAGCAGCTCCTCGCAGAACGCGAACACCGGGGAGCTGTTTTTT. Its protein product is CASSSSQNANTGELFF.

This clonotype has only one observation. This sequence joins TRBV20-1 and TRBJ2-1; TRBD2 aligns across 10 bases. Germline V gene lookup returns CDR1 DFQATT and CDR2 SNEGSKA (reference sequence). J lost 8 bases, V lost 8 bases, and 9 bases had no gene match. CDR3 length: 13 residues. This CDR3 reads CSSRSGRGYEQFF. Here the CDR3 DNA reads TGCAGTTCTCGAAGCGGGAGGGGGTATGAGCAGTTCTTC.

The chain is built from TRBV12-3 or TRBV12-4 and TRBJ2-5; no definite D call. The CDR3 is 13 residues long. V was cut by 3 bases and J by 5 bases, with 10 bases left in between. CDR3 bases: TGTGCCAGCAGTTTCGAAAGGGTTGAGACCCAGTACTTC. Translation: CASSFERVETQYF.

This clonotype was counted many times. V is TRBV10-3 and J is TRBJ2-5; the match to TRBD1 covers 7 bases. J was trimmed by 2 bases and V by 7 bases; bases with no gene match: 4. The CDR3 is 13 amino acids. Germline CDR1 ENHRY, CDR2 SYGVKD. CDR3 residues: CAITDRVQETQYF. CDR3 bases: TGTGCCATCACCGACAGGGTACAAGAGACCCAGTACTTC.

This clonotype turned up a few times. The V and J genes are TRBV10-3 and TRBJ2-7, with D tentatively TRBD1 or TRBD2 (5 bases each). Between the trimmed V and J ends, which lost 6 bases and 6 bases, there was a span of 18 bases. The CDR3 consists of 14 residues. CDR1 and CDR2 from the germline V gene are ENHRY and SYGVKD. CDR3 in DNA: TGTGCCATCAGCGCTGGGGCGGGCAGCCCCGAGCAGTACTTC. This sequence encodes CAISAGAGSPEQYF.

The rearrangement links TRBV10-3 to TRBJ1-2; no clear D gene. Germline CDR1 is ENHRY and CDR2 is SYGVKD. V lost 6 bases and J 2 bases, leaving 10 bases between the germline ends. The CDR3 has 13 amino acids. The CDR3 DNA follows: TGTGCCATCAGCGCCCAGGAGAACTATGGCTACACCTTC. Translation gives CAISAQENYGYTF.

As regards this clonotype: A much bigger clone sits one base away, suggesting this may be a read error. As DNA, the CDR3 is TGCGCCAGCAGCCTGGCAGGGGGCAGGCAGTACTTC. This translates into CASSLAGGRQYF. The chain employs TRBV5-1 and TRBJ2-5, with 8 bases lining up with TRBD1. The CDR3 is made up of 12 amino acids. J gave up 11 bases and V 4 bases, and 7 bases lay outside the gene matches. Germline loops: CDR1 SGHRS, CDR2 YFSETQ.

The chain combines TRBV7-3 with TRBJ2-7; D remains ambiguous. CDR3 length: 13 amino acids. Trimming cost V 1 base and J 0 bases, with 4 bases left between them. CDR1 is SGHTA and CDR2 is FQGTGA in the germline V gene. CDR3 in amino acids: CASSLSYSYEQYF. The CDR3 nucleotides read TGTGCCAGCAGCTTAAGCTACTCCTACGAGCAGTACTTC.

The chain carries TRBV7-2 and TRBJ2-7; TRBD2 aligns across 8 bases. In germline, CDR1 is SGHTA, CDR2 FQGNSA. With 1 base clipped from V and 0 bases from J, the junction kept 8 bases outside the gene matches. The CDR3 loop spans 17 amino acids. The CDR3 here is CASSLEAGGTSSYEQYF. The DNA of the CDR3 is TGTGCCAGCAGCTTAGAGGCAGGTGGGACTAGCTCCTACGAGCAGTACTTC.

This chain joins TRBV7-9 and TRBJ2-1; possible D gene TRBD2, 6 bases. The CDR3 consists of 17 residues. The germline V and J ends were trimmed by 0 bases and 3 bases, with 15 bases remaining between them. Germline V lookup: CDR1 SEHNR, CDR2 FQNEAQ (reference sequence). The CDR3 here is CASSLAPFAGIYNEQFF. In DNA form, the CDR3 reads TGTGCCAGCAGCTTAGCCCCCTTTGCGGGAATCTACAATGAGCAGTTCTTC.

The chain uses TRBV6-2 or TRBV6-3 and TRBJ2-7, with 13 bases aligning to TRBD2. The CDR3 runs to 19 residues. CDR1 MNHEY and CDR2 SVGEGT come from the germline V gene. Germline trimming cut 6 bases from V and 5 bases from J; bases unmatched to any gene: 19. This chain's CDR3 is CASSPYRNHRTSGSHEQYF. In nucleotides, the CDR3 is TGTGCCAGCAGCCCGTACCGTAATCATCGGACTAGCGGGAGCCACGAGCAGTACTTC.

This clonotype was detected many times. The CDR3 sequence is CASSKGRTDNEQFF. Written as DNA, the CDR3 is TGTGCCAGCAGTAAGGGCCGGACGGACAATGAGCAGTTCTTC. The chain employs TRBV2 and TRBJ2-1; no definite D call. Germline CDR1 and CDR2: SNHLY and FYNNEI. This CDR3 has 14 amino acids. V dropped 5 bases and J dropped 5 bases, with 13 bases sitting between them.

The chain employs TRBV15 and TRBJ2-7; D is unclear. Germline values: CDR1 LNHNV, CDR2 YYDKDF (reference sequence). V was shortened by 3 bases and J by 1 base, with 13 bases between the two germline ends. The CDR3 runs to 15 residues. CDR3 coding DNA: TGTGCCACCAGCAGTCAACGGCACCCATCCTACGAGCAGTACTTC. Translated: CATSSQRHPSYEQYF.

The rearrangement links TRBV6-2 or TRBV6-3 to TRBJ2-5; maybe TRBD1 (6 bases). Trimming shortened V by 2 bases and J by 4 bases, and 14 bases separated the two germline ends. The CDR3 runs to 15 residues. Germline CDR1 and CDR2: MNHEY and SVGEGT. CDR3 region: CASSYDGQMSETQYF. The CDR3 bases are TGTGCCAGCAGTTACGACGGACAGATGTCAGAGACCCAGTACTTC.

The chain is built from TRBV20-1 and TRBJ1-2; the match to TRBD1 covers 9 bases. Germline V gene lookup returns CDR1 DFQATT and CDR2 SNEGSKA (reference sequence). This CDR3 is built from 17 residues. V lost 3 bases to trimming and J lost 6 bases; unmatched junction nucleotides: 17. CDR3 nucleotide sequence: TGCAGTGCTAGTACAGGGGGCTCGGGGAACCCAGCAGATGGCTACACCTTC. Translated, it gives CSASTGGSGNPADGYTF.

The rearrangement uses TRBV11-2 and TRBJ2-1; 11 positions match TRBD2. The J call is in doubt because the DNA end fits TRBJ2-7 better. This CDR3 is 17 amino acids long. From germline, CDR1 is SGHAT and CDR2 FQNNGV. The CDR3 loop is CASSFNSGLAAYNEQYF. CDR3 nucleotide sequence: TGTGCCAGCAGCTTTAATTCGGGACTAGCGGCATACAATGAGCAGTACTTC.

This clonotype was counted only a few times. V usage is TRBV20-1 and J usage is TRBJ2-2, with TRBD2 matching over 13 bases. The CDR3 contains 15 residues. With 5 bases clipped from V and 2 bases from J, the junction kept 2 bases outside the gene matches. CDR1 DFQATT and CDR2 SNEGSKA come from the germline V gene (reference sequence). In DNA form, the CDR3 reads TGCAGTGCTCGGACTAGCGGGAGAAACACCGGGGAGCTGTTTTTT. It yields the protein CSARTSGRNTGELFF.

The rearrangement uses TRBV10-3 and TRBJ2-1, with 7 nucleotides matching TRBD2. This CDR3 is 15 amino acids long. V shed 4 bases and J 0 bases; nucleotides not matched to a gene: 3. Germline V gene lookup returns CDR1 ENHRY and CDR2 SYGVKD. The CDR3 DNA reads as TGTGCCATCAGTGGAGAGCGGGACTCCTACAATGAGCAGTTCTTC. Protein product: CAISGERDSYNEQFF.

This sequence joins TRBV9 and TRBJ2-1, with 7 bases matching TRBD1. V dropped 4 bases and J dropped 5; count of bases not matched to a gene: 9. The germline V gene encodes CDR1 SGDLS and CDR2 YYNGEE. CDR3 length equals 15 residues. CDR3 DNA: TGTGCCAGCAGCCGGACAGGCTCGACTCACAATGAGCAGTTCTTC. Its translation: CASSRTGSTHNEQFF.

The sample holds a few counts of this clonotype. V usage is TRBV4-2 and J usage is TRBJ2-3; D is possibly TRBD2 (5 bases). V was clipped by 3 bases and J by 1 base, with 11 bases between them. The CDR3 has 15 amino acids. Germline V gene lookup returns CDR1 LGHNA and CDR2 YNFKEQ. The CDR3 sequence: CASSQGFGGTDTQYF. CDR3 bases: TGTGCCAGCAGCCAGGGCTTCGGGGGCACAGATACGCAGTATTTT.

The chain combines TRBV20-1 with TRBJ2-5; TRBD2 might be the D (6 bases). The J call could be wrong; TRBJ2-7 is a better fit for the DNA end. From germline, CDR1 is DFQATT and CDR2 SNEGSKA (reference sequence). This CDR3 comprises 16 residues. The CDR3 protein is CSASPYQRATIYEQYF. The CDR3 region has the DNA TGCAGTGCTAGCCCCTACCAGCGGGCTACAATCTACGAGCAGTACTTC.

To note about this clonotype: Germline is not matched at one junction end, which may reflect a read error. The genes are TRBV3-1 and TRBJ2-3; D might be TRBD1 or TRBD2, each matching 5 bases. The CDR3 sequence is 16 residues long. The V gene's germline CDR1 is LGHDT and CDR2 YNNKEL (reference sequence). CDR3 sequence (DNA): TGTGCCTGCAGCCAAGAACGGGACGAGCCCACAGATACGCAGTATTTT. This encodes CACSQERDEPTDTQYF.

This chain joins TRBV4-2 and TRBJ1-2; D is uncertain. Per the germline V gene, CDR1 is LGHNA and CDR2 is YNFKEQ. With 3 bases removed from V and 7 bases from J, the gap between germline ends came to 18 bases. CDR3 length: 15 residues. As DNA, the CDR3 is TGTGCCAGCAGCCACCCCGGGAAGGGCGAGGGTGGCTACACCTTC. This translates into CASSHPGKGEGGYTF.

This clonotype has just a few counts. The gene calls are TRBV9 and TRBJ2-3; 12 bases are a match to TRBD2. J was trimmed by 0 bases and V by 2 bases; bases with no gene match: 7. Germline values: CDR1 SGDLS, CDR2 YYNGEE. The CDR3 is made up of 18 amino acids. The CDR3 here is CASSVWTSGASSTDTQYF. The CDR3 DNA sequence: TGTGCCAGCAGCGTTTGGACTAGCGGGGCTTCTAGCACAGATACGCAGTATTTT.